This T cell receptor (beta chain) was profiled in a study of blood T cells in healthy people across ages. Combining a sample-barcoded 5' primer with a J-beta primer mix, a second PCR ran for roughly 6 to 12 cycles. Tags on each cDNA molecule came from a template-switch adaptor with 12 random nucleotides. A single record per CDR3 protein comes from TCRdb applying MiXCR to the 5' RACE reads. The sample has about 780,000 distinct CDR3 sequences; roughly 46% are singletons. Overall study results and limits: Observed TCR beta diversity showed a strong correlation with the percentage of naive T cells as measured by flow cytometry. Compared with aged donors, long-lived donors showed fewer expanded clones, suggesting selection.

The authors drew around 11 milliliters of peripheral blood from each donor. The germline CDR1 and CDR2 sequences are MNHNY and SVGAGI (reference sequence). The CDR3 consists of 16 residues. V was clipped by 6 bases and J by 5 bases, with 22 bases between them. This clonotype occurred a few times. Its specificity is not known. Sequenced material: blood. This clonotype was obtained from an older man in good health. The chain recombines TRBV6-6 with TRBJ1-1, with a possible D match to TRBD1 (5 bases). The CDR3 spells CASSHKEDSRGTEAFF. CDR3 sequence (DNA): TGTGCCAGCAGCCATAAGGAAGACAGTCGGGGGACTGAAGCTTTCTTT.